The next 18 T cell receptor beta chains were all read from a single sample in a study of Tregs in tolerant kidney transplant recipients. The method was immunoSEQ multiplex PCR; TCRdb's version includes in-frame clones alone and lacks a portion of them. The sample consists of around 63,000 clones, approximately 85% of them appearing once. The specimen comprised Tregs from blood, sampled before the transplant. Source of these receptors: a human donor who received a combined kidney and bone marrow transplant.

V is TRBV6-6 and J is TRBJ1-5; the D is unclear. The CDR3 sequence is 14 residues long. Trimming took off 0 bases at V and 4 bases at J, with 7 bases between the two ends. CDR1 and CDR2 (germline): MNHNY, SVGAGI (reference sequence). The CDR3 here is CASSYSGRNQPQHF. The CDR3 DNA is TGTGCCAGCAGTTACTCGGGCAGAAATCAGCCCCAGCATTTT.

This clone came up once. The chain is built from TRBV5-1 and TRBJ2-1; 13 nucleotides line up with TRBD2. The CDR3 has 15 amino acids. Germline V gene data show CDR1 as SGHRS and CDR2 as YFSETQ. Unmatched junction bases numbered 5, after V lost 4 bases and J lost 7 bases. CDR3 nucleotide sequence: TGCGCCAGCAGCCGGGGACTAGCGGGATCAAATGAGCAGTTCTTC. Its translation: CASSRGLAGSNEQFF.

The chain links TRBV7-2 to TRBJ1-5, with a possible D match to TRBD1 (5 bases). The CDR3 contains 14 residues. CDR1 SGHTA and CDR2 FQGNSA come from the germline V gene. With 4 bases removed from V and 0 bases from J, the gap between germline ends came to 7 bases. The CDR3, as DNA: TGTGCCAGCAGCTCAGGGCCTAGCAATCAGCCCCAGCATTTT. Encoded protein: CASSSGPSNQPQHF. Complete variable domain (other parts from reference TRBV7-2 and TRBJ1-5): GAGVSQSPSNKVTEKGKDVELRCDPISGHTALYWYRQSLGQGLEFLIYFQGNSAPDKSGLPSDRFSAERTGGSVSTLTIQRTQQEDSAVYLCASSSGPSNQPQHFGDGTRLSIL.

The V and J genes are TRBV5-1 and TRBJ1-1; 9 bases match TRBD1. Germline CDR1 and CDR2: SGHRS and YFSETQ. There are 13 residues in the CDR3. Germline trimming cut 4 bases from V and 8 bases from J; bases unmatched to any gene: 6. This chain's CDR3 is CASSVGQGSEAFF. CDR3 in DNA: TGCGCCAGCAGCGTGGGACAGGGCTCGGAAGCTTTCTTT.

V and J are TRBV7-2 and TRBJ2-1; D remains ambiguous. This CDR3 is built from 15 residues. Trimming removed 1 base at V and 1 base at J, with 8 bases between. The germline CDR1 and CDR2 sequences are SGHTA and FQGNSA. CDR3 in DNA: TGTGCCAGCAGCTTAGAGGTAGGGTCCTACAATGAGCAGTTCTTC. This encodes CASSLEVGSYNEQFF.

The chain links TRBV25-1 to TRBJ2-1, with D perhaps TRBD1 (6 bases). From germline, CDR1 is MGHDK and CDR2 SYGVNS. Trimming cost V 4 bases and J 7 bases, with 20 bases left between them. There are 16 residues in the CDR3. The CDR3, as DNA: TGTGCCAGCAGTGGATATGGGGGCTCCGGGACAAATGAGCAGTTCTTC. Its translation is CASSGYGGSGTNEQFF.

The CDR3 loop is CSAHPGTGYGYTF. CDR3 DNA: TGCAGCGCCCACCCCGGGACAGGGTATGGCTACACCTTC. V is TRBV29-1 and J is TRBJ1-2, with 9 bases identical to TRBD1. The CDR3 is 13 amino acids. V lost 7 bases and J lost 5; bases outside the gene matches: 8. Germline assignment: CDR1 SQVTM and CDR2 ANQGSEA.

The chain recombines TRBV27 with TRBJ2-7; TRBD2 might be the D (6 bases). V was clipped by 6 bases and J by 1 base, with 16 bases between them. The CDR3 length is 15 residues. CDR1 and CDR2 from the germline V gene are MNHEY and SMNVEV (reference sequence). CDR3 in amino acids: CASRPGGAGSYEQYF. The CDR3 bases are TGTGCCAGCAGACCTGGAGGGGCAGGGTCCTACGAGCAGTACTTC.

The CDR3 DNA is TGTGCCTGGAGGGGGACAGATTATATGAACACTGAAGCTTTCTTT. As protein: CAWRGTDYMNTEAFF. This chain connects TRBV30 to TRBJ1-1; 7 nucleotides line up with TRBD1. CDR1 and CDR2 from the germline V gene are GTSNPN and SVGIG (reference sequence). This CDR3 spans 15 amino acids. V gave up 3 bases and J gave up 0 bases; unmatched junction bases: 7.

The chain uses TRBV30 and TRBJ2-5; no clear D gene. Germline CDR1 and CDR2: GTSNPN and SVGIG (reference sequence). This CDR3 has 12 residues. V was clipped by 3 bases and J by 5 bases, with 10 bases between them. CDR3 sequence: CAWSASQETQYF. In DNA, the CDR3 is TGTGCCTGGAGCGCCTCCCAGGAGACCCAGTACTTC.

The chain couples TRBV28 to TRBJ2-3, with a possible D match to TRBD1 (6 bases). Trimming took 2 bases from V and 2 from J, leaving 11 bases between them. Germline loops: CDR1 MDHEN, CDR2 SYDVKM. CDR3 length equals 15 residues. DNA for the CDR3: TGTGCCAGCAGTTTAACAGGGCCGAACACAGATACGCAGTATTTT. Translated: CASSLTGPNTDTQYF.

The V and J genes are TRBV20-1 and TRBJ2-2, with D uncertain. In germline, CDR1 is DFQATT, CDR2 SNEGSKA (reference sequence). V lost 6 bases to trimming and J lost 6 bases, with 8 bases between them. This CDR3 is 11 amino acids long. The CDR3: CSARWAGELFF. For the CDR3, the DNA is TGCAGTGCGCGGTGGGCCGGGGAGCTGTTTTTT.

The rearrangement joins TRBV28 to TRBJ2-3, with D unresolved. Per the germline V gene, CDR1 is MDHEN and CDR2 is SYDVKM. With 8 bases removed from V and 2 bases from J, the gap between germline ends came to 17 bases. This CDR3 contains 15 residues. Here the CDR3 DNA reads TGTGCCAGCCAGCCCCCCCCGGGCGACACAGATACGCAGTATTTT. Encoded protein: CASQPPPGDTDTQYF.

The chain couples TRBV6-5 to TRBJ1-1; D ambiguous. Germline V gene lookup returns CDR1 MNHEY and CDR2 SVGAGI. The V and J ends lost 5 bases and 0 bases respectively, with 10 bases between them. The CDR3 covers 14 residues. Here the CDR3 reads CASSRTDLNTEAFF. The CDR3 DNA is TGTGCCAGCAGTCGGACGGACTTGAACACTGAAGCTTTCTTT.

This rearrangement joins TRBV10-1 to TRBJ2-1, with D possibly matching TRBD2 (6 bases). Germline CDR1 WNHNN, CDR2 SYGVQD (reference sequence). The length of the CDR3 is 15 residues. Trimming stripped 4 bases from V and 1 base from J, with 11 bases between. The CDR3 nucleotides are TGCGCCAGCAGTGTGGGTGGAGGGTCCTACAATGAGCAGTTCTTC. This codes for CASSVGGGSYNEQFF.

This chain links TRBV5-4 with TRBJ1-5; D is ambiguous. The V gene's germline CDR1 is SGHNT and CDR2 YYREEE (reference sequence). The CDR3 is made up of 13 amino acids. V lost 3 bases and J lost 4, with 8 bases in between. Here the CDR3 DNA reads TGTGCCAGCAGCTGGTGGGGAAATCAGCCCCAGCATTTT. Translated, it gives CASSWWGNQPQHF.

The rearrangement joins TRBV11-2 to TRBJ2-5; TRBD2 aligns across 7 bases. The DNA matches TRBJ2-7 better at its end, which makes the J call doubtful. The CDR3 runs to 18 residues. CDR1 and CDR2 from the germline V gene are SGHAT and FQNNGV. In nucleotides, the CDR3 is TGTGCCAGCAGCCCCCAACCCGGAACGGGCGGGAGTCGGTACGAGCAGTACTTC. Translation: CASSPQPGTGGSRYEQYF.

The chain is built from TRBV4-2 and TRBJ2-7, with 16 nucleotides matching TRBD2. Germline V CDR1 and CDR2: LGHNA, YNFKEQ. This CDR3 has 20 residues. Trimming cost V 0 bases and J 3 bases; bases outside gene matches: 11. In nucleotides, the CDR3 is TGTGCCAGCAGCCAAGACTACTCAGCCGGGACTAGCGGGGGGGACTACGAGCAGTACTTC. Its translation: CASSQDYSAGTSGGDYEQYF.